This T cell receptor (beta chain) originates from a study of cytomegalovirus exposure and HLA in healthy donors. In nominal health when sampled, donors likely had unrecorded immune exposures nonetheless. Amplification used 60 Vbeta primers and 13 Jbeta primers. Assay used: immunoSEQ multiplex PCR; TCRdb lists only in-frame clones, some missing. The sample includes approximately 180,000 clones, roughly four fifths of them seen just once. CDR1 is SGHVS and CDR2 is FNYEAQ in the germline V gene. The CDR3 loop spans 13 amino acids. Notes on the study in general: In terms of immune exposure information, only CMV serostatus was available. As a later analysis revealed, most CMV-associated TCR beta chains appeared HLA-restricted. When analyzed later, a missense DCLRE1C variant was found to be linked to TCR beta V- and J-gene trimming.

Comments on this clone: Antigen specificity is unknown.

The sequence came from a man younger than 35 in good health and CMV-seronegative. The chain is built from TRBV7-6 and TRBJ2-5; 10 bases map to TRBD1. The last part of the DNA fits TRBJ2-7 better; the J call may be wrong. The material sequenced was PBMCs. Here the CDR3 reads CASSRTGGDEQYF. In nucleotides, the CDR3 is TGTGCCAGCAGCCGGACAGGGGGGGACGAGCAGTACTTC.